Below, 2 T cell receptor beta chains from the same sample are listed, as sequenced in a study of T cells in Graves' hyperthyroidism and ophthalmopathy. RNA transcripts gave rise to amplified TCR beta CDR3 regions. Initially, a first-round RT-PCR of the TCR CDR3 employed the HTBI primer set. A single record per CDR3 protein comes from TCRdb applying MiXCR to the multiplex PCR reads. This table holds approximately 590,000 distinct CDR3 sequences, more than 15% found once. The specimen was blood. Every receptor here comes from a woman in her thirties with Graves' hyperthyroidism.

This clonotype occurred a few times. The gene calls are TRBV20-1 and TRBJ1-4, with D unclear. The germline gives CDR1 DFQATT, CDR2 SNEGSKA (reference sequence). V gave up 8 bases and J gave up 7 bases, with 20 bases separating them. The CDR3 runs to 14 residues. CDR3 sequence (DNA): TGCAGTCCCAATAGTCCAGAATGGGGTGAAAAACTGTTTTTT. Its translation is CSPNSPEWGEKLFF.

The chain couples TRBV5-4 to TRBJ1-2, with unresolved D. CDR1 is SGHNT, CDR2 YYREEE, per germline (reference sequence). This CDR3 comprises 13 residues. Trimming pared 0 bases from V and 5 bases from J, leaving 8 bases between. CDR3 in amino acids: CASSLERRYGYTF. CDR3 in DNA: TGTGCCAGCAGCTTGGAACGGCGTTATGGCTACACCTTC. The full variable domain, in which reference TRBV5-4 and TRBJ1-2 provide the parts outside the CDR3, is ETGVTQSPTHLIKTRGQQVTLRCSSQSGHNTVSWYQQALGQGPQFIFQYYREEENGRGNFPPRFSGLQFPNYSSELNVNALELDDSALYLCASSLERRYGYTFGSGTRLTVV.